The 30 T cell receptor beta chains presented below share a single source sample, sequenced in a study of T cell responses to AZD1222 COVID-19 vaccine. Assay: immunoSEQ multiplex PCR; the TCRdb copy retains only in-frame clones and omits some. The sample holds 140,000 to 150,000 clones, 85% to 95% seen once. The material was peripheral blood, obtained on day 0 of AZD1222 vaccination. The receptors originated from an adult in good health.

This clone was counted a few times. The rearrangement uses TRBV6-5 and TRBJ1-4, with D unclear. The germline V gene encodes CDR1 MNHEY and CDR2 SVGAGI. The V gene lost 0 bases and the J gene lost 5 bases, with 13 bases spanning the gap. CDR3 size: 16 residues. CDR3 nucleotide sequence: TGTGCCAGCAGTTACTCGGAAGAAATGGCGAATGAAAAACTGTTTTTT. Protein sequence: CASSYSEEMANEKLFF.

The chain combines TRBV7-9 with TRBJ1-3; the D is unclear. The CDR3 extends over 13 amino acids. V dropped 3 bases and J dropped 3 bases, with 6 bases sitting between them. Germline V gives CDR1 SEHNR, CDR2 FQNEAQ (reference sequence). The CDR3 protein is CASSFDGGNTIYF. In DNA, the CDR3 is TGTGCCAGCAGCTTTGACGGTGGAAACACCATATATTTT.

V usage is TRBV2 and J usage is TRBJ1-1, with D perhaps TRBD1 (5 bases). V lost 3 bases, J lost 1 base, and 12 bases lay in between. CDR3 size: 15 residues. Looked up from germline, CDR1 is SNHLY and CDR2 is FYNNEI. For the CDR3, the DNA is TGTGCCAGCAGTGAGCAGGGTTTGGGGAACACTGAAGCTTTCTTT. This encodes CASSEQGLGNTEAFF.

The chain couples TRBV5-6 to TRBJ1-1, with TRBD1 matching over 9 bases. Germline CDR1 SGHDT, CDR2 YYEEEE. With 3 bases clipped from V and 1 base from J, the junction kept 1 base outside the gene matches. The CDR3 runs to 14 residues. CDR3 protein: CASSWGQGNTEAFF. For the CDR3, the DNA is TGTGCCAGCAGCTGGGGACAGGGGAACACTGAAGCTTTCTTT.

The chain uses TRBV7-9 and TRBJ1-2; D gene ambiguous. Deletions cut 0 bases from V and 2 bases from J, with 7 bases between. Germline V lookup: CDR1 SEHNR, CDR2 FQNEAQ (reference sequence). This CDR3 is built from 14 residues. The CDR3 spells CASSLANYNYGYTF. For the CDR3, the DNA is TGTGCCAGCAGCTTAGCGAATTACAACTATGGCTACACCTTC.

The chain recombines TRBV28 with TRBJ1-3; 7 positions match TRBD1. This CDR3 is built from 15 residues. V gave up 4 bases and J gave up 9 bases; unmatched junction bases: 12. Germline CDR1 and CDR2: MDHEN and SYDVKM. The CDR3 region is CASSWGDRERTTIYF. CDR3 bases: TGTGCCAGCAGTTGGGGGGACAGAGAAAGGACCACCATATATTTT.

This chain uses TRBV13 with TRBJ2-5; the match to TRBD1 covers 9 bases. Germline assignment: CDR1 PRHDT and CDR2 FYEKMQ (reference sequence). Losses at the gene ends were 2 bases for V and 5 bases for J; bases not matched to a gene: 3. CDR3 length equals 14 residues. The CDR3 bases are TGTGCCAGCAGCTTAACAGGGGGCGGGGAGACCCAGTACTTC. Amino acids: CASSLTGGGETQYF.

Notes on this clone: The same CDR3 also results from other DNA sequences found in this sample. This chain links TRBV9 with TRBJ2-2, with a possible D match to TRBD2 (5 bases). CDR1 and CDR2 from the germline V gene are SGDLS and YYNGEE. There are 14 residues in the CDR3. V lost 2 bases and J 1 base, leaving 6 bases between the germline ends. This chain's CDR3 is CASSVGGNTGELFF. The CDR3 bases are TGTGCCAGCAGCGTCGGAGGGAACACCGGGGAGCTGTTTTTT.

This chain connects TRBV6-6 to TRBJ1-2; D not resolved. The length of the CDR3 is 12 residues. CDR1 is MNHNY and CDR2 is SVGAGI in the germline V gene (reference sequence). Trimming took off 7 bases at V and 6 bases at J, with 12 bases between the two ends. CDR3 DNA sequence: TGTGCCAGCATTAAGTGGGAGGATGGCTACACCTTC. Its protein product is CASIKWEDGYTF.

CDR3 in DNA: TGTGCCAGCAGCACTTCGATGGCACAGACTTTACATGAAAAACTGTTTTTT. Translated: CASSTSMAQTLHEKLFF. The chain has TRBV21-1 and TRBJ1-4. TRBV21-1 is marked as a pseudogene. The CDR3 sequence is 17 residues long.

The V gene is TRBV5-1, the J gene TRBJ1-1, with D possibly being TRBD1 (5 bases). The germline V gene has CDR1 SGHRS and CDR2 YFSETQ. The CDR3 is 14 amino acids. V was trimmed by 1 base and J by 6 bases, leaving 13 bases between them. The CDR3 DNA follows: TGCGCCAGCAGCTTGATGGACACATCCCCTGAAGCTTTCTTT. This encodes CASSLMDTSPEAFF.

The V call is TRBV7-8, the J call TRBJ1-5, with 7 bases that match TRBD1. V was clipped by 4 bases and J by 1 base; unmatched bases: 1. Germline loops: CDR1 SGHVS, CDR2 FQNEAQ. The CDR3 consists of 14 residues. This CDR3 reads CASSSTGSNQPQHF. The CDR3 bases are TGTGCCAGCAGCTCGACAGGGAGCAATCAGCCCCAGCATTTT.

The chain uses TRBV30 and TRBJ1-1; D call uncertain. Per germline, CDR1 GTSNPN and CDR2 SVGIG (reference sequence). The CDR3 spans 9 residues. Deletions cut 7 bases from V and 7 bases from J, with 7 bases between. The CDR3 region is CASEGEAFF. The CDR3 DNA sequence: TGTGCCTCCGAGGGTGAAGCTTTCTTT. Full variable domain (missing parts from reference TRBV30 and TRBJ1-1): SQTIHQWPATLVQPVGSPLSLECTVEGTSNPNLYWYRQAAGRGLQLLFYSVGIGQISSEVPQNLSASRPQDRQFILSSKKLLLSDSGFYLCASEGEAFFGQGTRLTVV.

This clone appeared a single time. The genes are TRBV29-1 and TRBJ1-1, with D possibly being TRBD1 (6 bases). Trimming removed 0 bases at V and 5 bases at J, with 10 bases between. The CDR3 length is 13 residues. Germline V gives CDR1 SQVTM, CDR2 ANQGSEA. DNA of the CDR3: TGCAGCGTTGAAGAAAGGGGGGAAACTGAAGCTTTCTTT. Translated, it gives CSVEERGETEAFF.

The chain joins TRBV5-4 to TRBJ1-2; D is unresolved. The length of the CDR3 is 13 residues. Germline lookup yields CDR1 SGHNT and CDR2 YYREEE (reference sequence). V was clipped by 2 bases and J by 6 bases, with 11 bases between them. This CDR3 reads CASSLASRDGYTF. DNA of the CDR3: TGTGCCAGCAGCTTAGCCTCGAGGGATGGCTACACCTTC.

The CDR3 DNA sequence: TGTGCCAGCAGCGTATGGTCGACAGGGCCCAACTCTGGGGCCAACGTCCTGACTTTC. It translates to CASSVWSTGPNSGANVLTF. The J gene is TRBJ2-6, the V gene TRBV9; 7 nucleotides align to TRBD1. The germline CDR1 and CDR2 sequences are SGDLS and YYNGEE. The junction had 10 bases not matched to a gene; V was cut back by 1 base and J by 0 bases. CDR3 size: 19 residues.

The chain employs TRBV18 and TRBJ1-6; D gene uncertain. Trimming shortened V by 2 bases and J by 0 bases, and 11 bases separated the two germline ends. The V gene's germline CDR1 is KGHSH and CDR2 LQKENI. This CDR3 region has 17 residues. The DNA of the CDR3 is TGTGCCAGCTCACCAATGGGAACGAGCTCCTATAATTCACCCCTCCACTTT. Amino acids: CASSPMGTSSYNSPLHF.

The J gene is TRBJ1-4, the V gene TRBV3-1 (or the pseudogene TRBV3-2), with 9 bases that match TRBD1. Germline trimming cut 4 bases from V and 8 bases from J; bases unmatched to any gene: 11. Germline V lookup: CDR1 LGHDT, CDR2 YNNKEL (reference sequence). The CDR3 length is 16 residues. The CDR3: CASSLGQGGMEEKLFF. CDR3 bases: TGTGCCAGCAGCCTGGGACAGGGAGGAATGGAGGAAAAACTGTTTTTT.

This clone occurred once. V is TRBV28 and J is TRBJ1-2, with 8 positions matching TRBD1. Trimming at V came to 6 bases and at J to 7 bases, leaving 16 bases not matched to a gene. There are 16 residues in the CDR3. Germline assignment: CDR1 MDHEN and CDR2 SYDVKM. The CDR3 bases are TGTGCCAGCAGGGGGACAGGAGAATATGGACACTTTGGCTACACCTTC. This gives the protein CASRGTGEYGHFGYTF.

The chain links TRBV10-3 to TRBJ1-1, with D maybe TRBD1 (5 bases). CDR1 is ENHRY, CDR2 SYGVKD, per germline. The CDR3 sequence is 15 residues long. Trimming took 10 bases from V and 4 from J, leaving 22 bases between them. This CDR3 reads CATHPTWGEGTEAFF. CDR3 DNA: TGTGCCACCCACCCAACGTGGGGGGAGGGCACTGAAGCTTTCTTT.

V and J are TRBV4-1 and TRBJ2-7, with 7 bases lining up with TRBD1. Germline V gene sequence: CDR1 MGHRA, CDR2 YSYEKL. V lost 2 bases, J lost 2 bases, and 6 bases stayed unmatched. CDR3 length: 15 amino acids. The CDR3 region is CASSQSGQRPYEQYF. The CDR3 DNA sequence: TGCGCCAGCAGCCAATCGGGACAGAGGCCCTACGAGCAGTACTTC.

The CDR3 loop is CASSFLAGGDFGTQYF. In nucleotides, the CDR3 is TGTGCCAGCAGTTTTCTAGCGGGGGGGGATTTTGGGACCCAGTACTTC. The chain uses TRBV28 and TRBJ2-5, with 12 bases fitting TRBD2. Per the germline V gene, CDR1 is MDHEN and CDR2 is SYDVKM. V was pared by 3 bases and J by 7 bases, with 9 bases of the junction left unmatched. The CDR3 runs 16 residues.

This chain joins TRBV10-3 and TRBJ2-1, with 9 bases that match TRBD2. The CDR3 spans 16 residues. V shed 2 bases, J shed 7 bases, and the junction held 9 bases outside the gene matches. Germline values: CDR1 ENHRY, CDR2 SYGVKD. The CDR3 here is CAISEGVGLAGNEQFF. The CDR3 DNA reads as TGTGCCATCAGTGAGGGGGTCGGGCTAGCGGGGAATGAGCAGTTCTTC.

The rearrangement joins TRBV29-1 to TRBJ1-1, with 10 nucleotides matching TRBD1. In germline, CDR1 is SQVTM, CDR2 ANQGSEA. With 1 base clipped from V and 1 base from J, the junction kept 0 bases outside the gene matches. The CDR3 has 14 residues. In DNA form, the CDR3 reads TGCAGCGTTGAAGGGGACAGGGGGAACACTGAAGCTTTCTTT. Translated: CSVEGDRGNTEAFF.

CDR3 nucleotide sequence: TGTGCCAGCAAGTTAGGGCAGGTGGGCTACGAGCAGTACTTC. This sequence encodes CASKLGQVGYEQYF. This sequence joins TRBV27 and TRBJ2-7, with D unclear. CDR1 is MNHEY and CDR2 is SMNVEV in the germline V gene (reference sequence). V lost 7 bases, J lost 3 bases, and 16 bases lay in between. The CDR3 extends over 14 amino acids.

J is TRBJ1-1 and V is TRBV7-2; D is unclear. V lost 3 bases and J lost 1, with 15 bases in between. This CDR3 is built from 16 residues. CDR1 and CDR2 (germline): SGHTA, FQGNSA. For the CDR3, the DNA is TGTGCCAGCAGCTTCTCACTTATGGCAGCGAACACTGAAGCTTTCTTT. This sequence encodes CASSFSLMAANTEAFF.

V usage is TRBV7-6 and J usage is TRBJ1-4; D is ambiguous. Germline CDR1 is SGHVS and CDR2 is FNYEAQ. There are 15 residues in the CDR3. V was trimmed by 5 bases and J by 0 bases, leaving 10 bases between them. The CDR3 region has the DNA TGTGCCAGCAGCGCACACGTTGCAACTAATGAAAAACTGTTTTTT. As protein: CASSAHVATNEKLFF. Full variable domain (missing parts from reference TRBV7-6 and TRBJ1-4): GAGVSQSPRYKVTKRGQDVALRCDPISGHVSLYWYRQALGQGPEFLTYFNYEAQQDKSGLPNDRFSAERPEGSISTLTIQRTEQRDSAMYRCASSAHVATNEKLFFGSGTQLSVL.

This chain joins TRBV7-2 and TRBJ1-6; D remains unclear. Germline CDR1 is SGHTA and CDR2 is FQGNSA. Trimming left V 2 bases short and J 4 bases short, with 15 bases between. CDR3 size: 17 residues. This CDR3 is CASSLNPAVVYNSPLHF. In DNA, the CDR3 is TGTGCCAGCAGCTTAAACCCGGCAGTTGTTTATAATTCACCCCTCCACTTT.

The chain employs TRBV28 and TRBJ1-6, with a tentative D call TRBD1 (6 bases). The CDR3 totals 13 residues. Between the trimmed V and J ends, which lost 8 bases and 8 bases, there was a span of 13 bases. CDR1 is MDHEN and CDR2 is SYDVKM in the germline V gene. CDR3 DNA sequence: TGTGCCAGCGCGCAGGGGATCCATTCACCCCTCCACTTT. It is translated as CASAQGIHSPLHF.

J is TRBJ1-1 and V is TRBV7-3; D remains ambiguous. This CDR3 has 13 residues. Germline CDR1 SGHTA, CDR2 FQGTGA. Trimming pared 3 bases from V and 1 base from J, leaving 6 bases between. This CDR3 reads CASSFTENTEAFF. The DNA of the CDR3 is TGTGCCAGCAGCTTTACAGAGAACACTGAAGCTTTCTTT.